The 27 T cell receptor beta chains below were found in one sample sequenced in a study of T cell responses to AZD1222 COVID-19 vaccine. Produced via immunoSEQ multiplex PCR; TCRdb's table is partial and in-frame only. The table lists tens of thousands of clones, approximately 89% of them singletons. Sequenced here: peripheral blood, sampled on day 0 of AZD1222 vaccination. The receptors come from an adult in good health.

In its sample, this clone was seen a few times. This chain uses TRBV3-1 (or the pseudogene TRBV3-2) with TRBJ2-1; TRBD2 matches at 8 bases. The CDR3 covers 19 residues. J lost 8 bases, V lost 0 bases, and 18 bases had no gene match. Germline CDR1 LGHDT, CDR2 YNNKEL (reference sequence). This chain's CDR3 is CASSQEWVGSSGSRDEQFF. The CDR3 DNA reads TGTGCCAGCAGCCAAGAATGGGTTGGATCAAGCGGGAGTAGGGATGAGCAGTTCTTC.

The V call is TRBV6-6, the J call TRBJ2-3; D ambiguous. The CDR3 consists of 15 residues. Germline CDR1 reads MNHNY; CDR2 reads SVGAGI (reference sequence). Between the trimmed V and J ends, which lost 8 bases and 0 bases, there was a span of 15 bases. CDR3 DNA sequence: TGTGCCAGCCGTGACGGAGTTTCTAGCACAGATACGCAGTATTTT. It encodes CASRDGVSSTDTQYF.

This CDR3 is CASSTTPGGELFF. Written as DNA, the CDR3 is TGTGCCAGTAGTACTACACCCGGCGGGGAGCTGTTTTTT. This chain uses TRBV19 with TRBJ2-2; no reliable D call. V was clipped by 4 bases and J by 7 bases, with 10 bases between them. The germline V gene encodes CDR1 LNHDA and CDR2 SQIVND (reference sequence). The CDR3 contains 13 residues.

The rearrangement uses TRBV4-2 and TRBJ1-2; possibly TRBD1 for D (6 bases). Germline loops: CDR1 LGHNA, CDR2 YNFKEQ. The CDR3 contains 17 residues. The V end was cut by 3 bases, the J end by 0 bases, with 17 bases between. CDR3 DNA: TGTGCCAGCAGCCAGGGGGGCACCACAGAAGCTAACTATGGCTACACCTTC. This translates into CASSQGGTTEANYGYTF.

The J gene is TRBJ2-1, the V gene TRBV29-1; a possible D gene is TRBD2 (6 bases). Germline-derived CDR1 and CDR2 are SQVTM and ANQGSEA. The CDR3 has 15 amino acids. Trimming took off 2 bases at V and 0 bases at J, with 11 bases between the two ends. CDR3 coding DNA: TGCAGCGTTGAAACGGGAGTGAGCTCCTACAATGAGCAGTTCTTC. Its protein product is CSVETGVSSYNEQFF.

The rearrangement joins TRBV6-5 to TRBJ1-1; D gene unclear. V shed 8 bases and J shed 0 bases, with 10 bases lying between them. This CDR3 spans 13 amino acids. Germline assignment: CDR1 MNHEY and CDR2 SVGAGI. CDR3 sequence reads: CASARELNTEAFF. The CDR3 nucleotides are TGTGCCAGCGCACGGGAACTGAACACTGAAGCTTTCTTT.

The rearrangement uses TRBV19 and TRBJ1-1; tentatively, D is TRBD1 (5 bases). Germline V lookup: CDR1 LNHDA, CDR2 SQIVND (reference sequence). The germline V and J ends were trimmed by 7 bases and 8 bases, with 17 bases remaining between them. CDR3 length: 13 residues. CDR3 in DNA: TGTGCCAGTACCGACAGAGCCCCAGGGGAAGCTTTCTTT. Translation gives CASTDRAPGEAFF.

The J gene is TRBJ1-1, the V gene TRBV6-5; D may be TRBD1 (6 bases). The CDR3 loop spans 13 amino acids. The germline V and J ends were trimmed by 4 bases and 3 bases, with 9 bases remaining between them. Germline CDR1 is MNHEY and CDR2 is SVGAGI. The CDR3, as DNA: TGTGCCAGCAGTTCACAGGGTTACACTGAAGCTTTCTTT. Protein product: CASSSQGYTEAFF.

V gene TRBV4-1 combines with J gene TRBJ2-7; possible D gene TRBD1, 5 bases. The V and J ends lost 3 bases and 1 base respectively, with 7 bases between them. Germline V lookup: CDR1 MGHRA, CDR2 YSYEKL. The CDR3 runs 13 residues. This CDR3 reads CASSQQGSYEQYF. Here the CDR3 DNA reads TGCGCCAGCAGCCAGCAGGGTTCCTACGAGCAGTACTTC.

The chain uses TRBV6-5 and TRBJ2-7; D is perhaps TRBD1 (5 bases). This CDR3 spans 12 amino acids. V was clipped by 9 bases and J by 7 bases, with 16 bases between them. CDR1 is MNHEY, CDR2 SVGAGI, per germline. The DNA of the CDR3 is TGTGCCAGTCGTCAGGGTAAACGGGAGCAGTACTTC. Encoded protein: CASRQGKREQYF.

The V call is TRBV6-2 or TRBV6-3, the J call TRBJ2-5; 9 bases agree with TRBD2. Germline assignment: CDR1 MNHEY and CDR2 SVGEGT. The junction had 5 bases not matched to a gene; V was cut back by 3 bases and J by 0 bases. This CDR3 spans 16 amino acids. In DNA form, the CDR3 reads TGTGCCAGCAGTTATTTTCCTAGCGGGGACCAAGAGACCCAGTACTTC. Its protein is CASSYFPSGDQETQYF.

The chain is built from TRBV7-9 and TRBJ2-1, with TRBD2 identical over 7 bases. This CDR3 spans 16 amino acids. The V segment lost 5 bases and the J segment 5 bases; nucleotides outside the gene matches: 12. Germline V lookup: CDR1 SEHNR, CDR2 FQNEAQ (reference sequence). The CDR3 nucleotides read TGTGCCAGCAGCCGGTCTGGGACTAACATACACAATGAGCAGTTCTTC. This sequence encodes CASSRSGTNIHNEQFF.

This clone occurred a few times. V usage is TRBV19 and J usage is TRBJ2-7, with 9 positions matching TRBD1. Germline CDR1 reads LNHDA; CDR2 reads SQIVND (reference sequence). The CDR3 runs 13 residues. V gave up 2 bases and J gave up 6 bases; unmatched junction bases: 2. The CDR3 nucleotides read TGTGCCAGTAGTATAAACAGGGGGCTCGAGCAGTACTTC. Protein sequence: CASSINRGLEQYF. The variable domain in full, completed from reference TRBV19 and TRBJ2-7, reads DGGITQSPKYLFRKEGQNVTLSCEQNLNHDAMYWYRQDPGQGLRLIYYSQIVNDFQKGDIAEGYSVSREKKESFPLTVTSAQKNPTAFYLCASSINRGLEQYFGPGTRLTVT.

V gene TRBV19 combines with J gene TRBJ2-7; 8 bases fit TRBD1. The trim removed 6 bases at V and 3 bases at J, leaving 13 bases unmatched. This CDR3 region has 16 residues. CDR1 LNHDA and CDR2 SQIVND come from the germline V gene (reference sequence). The CDR3 bases are TGTGCCAGTAGCTCCCCTGGGGGCACAGGGGGCTACGAGCAGTACTTC. Translation: CASSSPGGTGGYEQYF.

The rearrangement links TRBV10-3 to TRBJ1-6; 9 bases are a match to TRBD1. Trimming cost V 3 bases and J 5 bases; bases outside gene matches: 5. Germline V gene lookup returns CDR1 ENHRY and CDR2 SYGVKD. This CDR3 is built from 16 residues. DNA for the CDR3: TGTGCCATCAGTGACCCGGGACAGGGAAATAATTCACCCCTCCACTTT. This codes for CAISDPGQGNNSPLHF.

The rearrangement uses TRBV20-1 and TRBJ2-1; TRBD2 might be the D (5 bases). Germline CDR1 reads DFQATT; CDR2 reads SNEGSKA (reference sequence). With 3 bases removed from V and 8 bases from J, the gap between germline ends came to 11 bases. CDR3 length equals 12 residues. In DNA form, the CDR3 reads TGCAGTGCTAGTAGTGGGAGAGATGAGCAGTTCTTC. Protein product: CSASSGRDEQFF.

The rearrangement links TRBV30 to TRBJ2-3, with a possible D match to TRBD1 (6 bases). CDR3 length: 17 amino acids. The ends were cut back, 3 bases at V and 2 bases at J, with 21 bases in the middle. Germline assignment: CDR1 GTSNPN and CDR2 SVGIG (reference sequence). The DNA for the CDR3 is TGTGCCTGGAGCGCCATCCCCGGCAGGGGACACACAGATACGCAGTATTTT. This sequence encodes CAWSAIPGRGHTDTQYF.

The chain uses TRBV6-5 and TRBJ2-2, with 9 bases identical to TRBD1. Trimming took 4 bases from V and 6 from J; bases not matched to a gene: 6. The CDR3 has 15 amino acids. Looked up from germline, CDR1 is MNHEY and CDR2 is SVGAGI. The CDR3 is CASSLGDRAAGELFF. The CDR3 DNA is TGTGCCAGCAGTTTGGGGGACAGGGCCGCCGGGGAGCTGTTTTTT.

The chain combines TRBV20-1 with TRBJ2-1, with 7 bases identical to TRBD1. CDR1 DFQATT and CDR2 SNEGSKA come from the germline V gene (reference sequence). This CDR3 has 12 residues. The J segment lost 6 bases and the V segment lost 3 bases, leaving 2 bases of the junction unmatched. This CDR3 reads CSASRQGNEQFF. The CDR3 DNA follows: TGCAGTGCTAGTAGACAGGGCAATGAGCAGTTCTTC.

The chain is built from TRBV2 and TRBJ1-5, with 10 bases identical to TRBD1. Losses at the gene ends were 8 bases for V and 9 bases for J; bases not matched to a gene: 7. From germline, CDR1 is SNHLY and CDR2 FYNNEI. The length of the CDR3 is 13 residues. CDR3 sequence reads: CASGGQGGRPQHF. As DNA, the CDR3 is TGTGCCAGCGGTGGACAGGGGGGGCGGCCCCAGCATTTT.

This clone was seen a handful of times. The V and J genes are TRBV29-1 and TRBJ1-2, with 7 positions matching TRBD1. CDR1 is SQVTM and CDR2 is ANQGSEA in the germline V gene. J was trimmed by 6 bases and V by 4 bases; bases with no gene match: 8. CDR3 length: 13 amino acids. CDR3 nucleotides: TGCAGCGTTGCCGGGACAGAAAAGAATGGCTACACCTTC. Protein sequence: CSVAGTEKNGYTF.

Points on this clone: Since the CDR3 does not end with the conserved phenylalanine or tryptophan, this likely comes from a read error. The rearrangement uses TRBV3-1 (or the pseudogene TRBV3-2) and TRBJ2-7; no definite D call. V was pared by 2 bases and J by 7 bases, with 9 bases between. The CDR3 is 12 residues long. CDR1 is LGHDT and CDR2 is YNNKEL in the germline V gene (reference sequence). CDR3: CASSQKPPEQYL. CDR3 nucleotides: TGTGCCAGCAGCCAAAAACCCCCGGAGCAGTACCTC.

The chain couples TRBV18 to TRBJ2-3; D is unclear. The CDR3 sequence is 17 residues long. The germline V gene has CDR1 KGHSH and CDR2 LQKENI. Between the trimmed V and J ends, which lost 2 bases and 0 bases, there was a span of 15 bases. CDR3 nucleotides: TGTGCCAGCTCACCAATCACCCGACGTGACAGCACAGATACGCAGTATTTT. It encodes CASSPITRRDSTDTQYF. The entire variable domain, with the rest obtained from reference TRBV18 and TRBJ2-3, is as follows: NAGVMQNPRHLVRRRGQEARLRCSPMKGHSHVYWYRQLPEEGLKFMVYLQKENIIDESGMPKERFSAEFPKEGPSILRIQQVVRGDSAAYFCASSPITRRDSTDTQYFGPGTRLTVL.

A single count supports this clone. The chain links TRBV30 to TRBJ2-1; weak D call: TRBD1 (7 bases). V shed 0 bases and J shed 8 bases, with 17 bases lying between them. CDR3 length: 15 amino acids. Per the germline V gene, CDR1 is GTSNPN and CDR2 is SVGIG (reference sequence). CDR3 DNA: TGTGCCTGGAGTGTACGGGCAGGGGGGAGACATGAGCAGTTCTTC. This gives the protein CAWSVRAGGRHEQFF. The variable domain in full, completed from reference TRBV30 and TRBJ2-1, reads SQTIHQWPATLVQPVGSPLSLECTVEGTSNPNLYWYRQAAGRGLQLLFYSVGIGQISSEVPQNLSASRPQDRQFILSSKKLLLSDSGFYLCAWSVRAGGRHEQFFGPGTRLTVL.

The count of this clone is one. J is TRBJ2-5 and V is TRBV11-2; no clear D gene. This CDR3 is built from 15 residues. Germline-derived CDR1 and CDR2 are SGHAT and FQNNGV. V lost 4 bases to trimming and J lost 3 bases, with 15 bases between them. CDR3 region: CASSSGAVGKETQYF. As DNA, the CDR3 is TGTGCCAGCAGCTCTGGTGCGGTGGGGAAAGAGACCCAGTACTTC.

This chain connects TRBV11-2 to TRBJ2-7; the match to TRBD2 covers 10 bases. In germline, CDR1 is SGHAT, CDR2 FQNNGV. J gave up 2 bases and V 4 bases, and 5 bases lay outside the gene matches. This CDR3 has 15 residues. The CDR3 protein is CASSYILAGAYEQYF. CDR3 nucleotides: TGTGCCAGCAGCTACATCCTAGCGGGAGCCTACGAGCAGTACTTC.

As regards this clone: A read error may produce the germline difference seen at one junction end. V usage is TRBV3-1 (or the pseudogene TRBV3-2) and J usage is TRBJ1-1; D remains ambiguous. This CDR3 comprises 13 residues. Per the germline V gene, CDR1 is LGHDT and CDR2 is YNNKEL (reference sequence). The CDR3 reads CASSQEVGEWWAF. The DNA for the CDR3 is TGTGCCAGCAGCCAAGAGGTCGGGGAATGGTGGGCCTTT.